Detailed here is one T cell receptor (beta chain). This table comes from immunoSEQ multiplex PCR, and its TCRdb copy is limited to in-frame clones, with some not included. The repertoire holds under 200,000 clones, with about 86% as singletons. CDR3 length equals 15 residues. Germline-derived CDR1 and CDR2 are KGHDR and SFDVKD. Trimming removed 4 bases at V and 6 bases at J, with 14 bases between. This entry is derived from a study of blood T cell repertoires in COVID-19. Study as a whole: COVID-19 samples from acute and convalescent phases originated in the United States, Italy and Spain. Sample material is recorded as cDNA or gDNA derived from T cells, B-cell-depleted T cells, or PBMCs.

What was sequenced was peripheral blood. V usage is TRBV24-1 and J usage is TRBJ2-2; D is perhaps TRBD2 (6 bases). The sequence came from a man over 45 with active or convalescent COVID-19. The CDR3 DNA is TGTGCCACCAGTGAACCGGCTCCGGGGGCCGGGGAGCTGTTTTTT. Translating gives CATSEPAPGAGELFF.